The following is a TCR beta chain sequence with its context. Its cognate antigen is unknown. These data belong to a study of cytomegalovirus exposure and HLA in healthy donors. Study-level results: A few CMV-associated chains were confirmed in vitro to be specific for CMV antigens. HLA alleles showed associations with around 15,000 TCR beta sequences in a later analysis, at a 0.05 false discovery rate.

Vbeta (60) and Jbeta (13) primers were used in the PCR. The table came from immunoSEQ multiplex PCR; TCRdb's copy has only in-frame clones and leaves some out. The repertoire holds 140,000 to 150,000 clones, with more than 60% as singletons. The CDR3 is 16 amino acids. Germline CDR1 SGHNT, CDR2 YYREEE (reference sequence). Trimming took off 4 bases at V and 4 bases at J, with 18 bases between the two ends. This clonotype was sampled from a male donor in good health and CMV-seronegative. The sample was PBMCs. This chain connects TRBV5-4 to TRBJ1-3; weak D call: TRBD1 (6 bases). The CDR3 is CASSRKNQGSGNTIYF. The CDR3 DNA sequence: TGTGCCAGCAGCCGCAAGAATCAGGGGTCGGGAAACACCATATATTTT.